Included here is one T cell receptor (beta chain) sequence, with context. It has no known antigen specificity. With a much larger clone just one base away, this may be a read error. The entire amount of isolated RNA was reverse transcribed using the High Capacity cDNA Reverse Transcription Kit, so the sequenced TCRB transcripts were expressed ones. Deep immunoSEQ sequencing was performed on naive, central memory and regulatory T cell samples, with an average of around 3.5 million total reads per sample. Sorted cells were lysed in RLT buffer, and RNA was extracted using DNase-treated RNeasy Micro or Mini kits according to cell number. To prevent cross-contamination, each cell subset was processed individually, whereas patient and healthy donor samples were processed jointly. Using the immunoSEQ multiplex PCR, TCRB sequences were amplified from cDNA into 87-bp fragments spanning the CDR3 region. Amplicons were sequenced on the Illumina HiSeq platform. The authors' analysis ran thus. Synthetic template baselines were used to correct PCR bias computationally, reads within Hamming distance 2 were collapsed together, and singletons that could not be merged were discarded. Reads were aligned against IMGT so that V, D and J genes, CDR3 length and insertions or deletions at six rearrangement sites could be assigned. Within each subset, clonotype counts were normalized to the number of sorted cells before true diversity and Gini coefficients were calculated with the tcR R package. Repertoire sharing was quantified using the overlap coefficient calculated on TCRB nucleotide sequences. This is the immuneACCESS table as TCRdb keeps it, with only in-frame sequences that have V and J called. A part of the clones is gone; compared with another copy, unresolved V genes explain less than half, and the rest is unexplained. That table furnishes V, J and clone size, whereas the DNA furnished D and trimming. Here the sample has 300,000 or so clones; approximately 9.9% occur a single time. The ten largest clones capture approximately 1% of the sample.

The data were obtained in a study of beta chain features in type 1 diabetes (dated by TCRdb to about 2018). Notes on the research overall: Mean age, gender distribution, total cell number and subset yield did not differ between patients and healthy donors. A total of around 110,000,000 sorted cells were examined across all samples, and RNA yield correlated strongly with the number of cells per subset. In the study, recently diagnosed type 1 diabetes patients and matched healthy donors were compared on the TCRB repertoires of their sorted circulating CD4+ T cell subsets. Whereas all 30 or so donors provided naive and central memory subsets, regulatory and stem cell-like memory subsets were isolated from just 8 patients and roughly eight healthy donors.

What the authors observed across the whole study: PCR might favor shorter templates, but patient and control samples were amplified and corrected together, so any skew would affect both groups equally. HLA sub-analyses involved small numbers of individuals, so any influence of HLA type on TCRB rearrangement remained unresolved. Type 1 diabetes patients showed a moderate but significant shortening of TCRB CDR3 length in all four CD4+ subsets. Naive, central memory and regulatory TCRB repertoires appeared to be more similar among patients than among healthy donors. Because cDNA was sequenced instead of genomic DNA, activated cells with high expression could be over-represented, although the groups did not differ in activation or CD3 levels. Fewer insertions and more nucleotide deletions at VDJ recombination sites were observed in patients with type 1 diabetes, implying thymic rearrangement abnormalities.

The CDR3, from cysteine to phenylalanine, totals 15 residues. Only the CDR3 DNA stays, 45 bases, in frame from base 1. The junction carries 15 bases between V and J, which are trimmed by 3 bases and 8 bases respectively. CDR1 SGDLS and CDR2 YYNGEE are derived from the germline V gene. Each donor gave one peripheral blood draw, averaging roughly 120 mL, which was collected into heparinised tubes. A BD FACSAria II was used to sort naive, central memory, regulatory and stem cell-like memory CD4+ T cells with a panel that included CD45RO, CCR7, CD25, CD127, CD95 and CD27. All sorted populations exceeded 98% purity. Right away, PBMCs were isolated by Lymphoprep density gradient centrifugation and were stained directly, with no culture step. So that batch effects would be minimized, each experiment stained and sorted samples in pairs, pairing one healthy donor with one patient.

The source is a man aged 25-40 years with type 1 diabetes. The rearranged segments are TRBV9 and TRBJ1-6, and perhaps TRBD1 as D gene, on 6 matching bases. What was sequenced was central memory CD4+ T cells from blood. Here the CDR3 is given as CASSALGGADSPLHF. At the DNA level, the sequence is TGTGCCAGCAGCGCCCTGGGGGGGGCGGATTCACCCCTCCACTTT.